These 32 T cell receptor beta chains originate from one sample sequenced in a study of T cells in Graves' hyperthyroidism and ophthalmopathy. Amplified TCR beta CDR3 regions came from RNA transcripts. The primer set for the first-round RT-PCR of the TCR CDR3 was HTBI. MiXCR, applied by TCRdb to the multiplex PCR reads, yields one record per CDR3 protein. Here the sample spans 550,000 to 600,000 distinct CDR3 sequences, about 43% being singletons. Sequencing was done on a sample of peripheral blood or thyroid tissue (not recorded which). These receptors were taken from an adult woman with Graves' disease, either hyperthyroidism or ophthalmopathy (not recorded which).

This clonotype was seen ten or more times. The chain couples TRBV5-1 to TRBJ1-3; D remains ambiguous. The CDR3 covers 17 residues. Germline lookup yields CDR1 SGHRS and CDR2 YFSETQ. Deletions cut 0 bases from V and 0 bases from J, with 13 bases between. CDR3 nucleotide sequence: TGCGCCAGCAGCTTGGGTATCTTGTCAGGCTCTGGAAACACCATATATTTT. It encodes CASSLGILSGSGNTIYF.

This clonotype was counted ten times or more. The chain combines TRBV4-1 with TRBJ1-4; D call uncertain. V was pared by 3 bases and J by 2 bases, with 16 bases between. This CDR3 is built from 17 residues. Germline-derived CDR1 and CDR2 are MGHRA and YSYEKL. CDR3 coding DNA: TGCGCCAGCAGCCATCCGACAAGCTTTTCCACTAATGAAAAACTGTTTTTT. Translated, it gives CASSHPTSFSTNEKLFF.

This clonotype has only a few counts. The CDR3 reads CASTSGPRGETQYF. CDR3 bases: TGTGCCAGCACTAGTGGGCCGCGCGGGGAGACCCAGTACTTC. The rearrangement joins TRBV7-2 to TRBJ2-5, with D perhaps TRBD2 (5 bases). From germline, CDR1 is SGHTA and CDR2 FQGNSA. V lost 7 bases and J lost 5, with 17 bases in between. The CDR3 is 14 amino acids.

Note on this clonotype: The conserved phenylalanine or tryptophan is not found at the CDR3 terminus, so this likely reflects a read error. Because the CDR3's place on the DNA is in doubt, the DNA is left out and the CDR3 is given as listed by TCRdb. The chain employs TRBV14 and TRBJ2-2; no check of the table's D call, TRBD2, against the DNA was made. Per the germline V gene, CDR1 is SGHDN and CDR2 is FVKESK. The CDR3 numbers 11 amino acids, ends counted. CDR3 protein: CASSLGTSGIG.

The chain employs TRBV11-2 and TRBJ2-2, with D perhaps matching TRBD1 or TRBD2 (7 bases each). The CDR3 runs 16 residues. Trimming took off 6 bases at V and 6 bases at J, with 20 bases between the two ends. Germline CDR1 SGHAT, CDR2 FQNNGV. The chain's CDR3 is CASSSPQGDYAGELFF. Written as DNA, the CDR3 is TGTGCCAGCAGTAGCCCCCAGGGGGACTACGCCGGGGAGCTGTTTTTT.

This clonotype was observed many times. This chain connects TRBV7-9 to TRBJ1-4, with TRBD1 identical over 8 bases. The CDR3 sequence is 15 residues long. Germline CDR1 reads SEHNR; CDR2 reads FQNEAQ (reference sequence). V dropped 4 bases and J dropped 7; count of bases not matched to a gene: 8. CDR3 DNA sequence: TGTGCCAGCAGCTCCCGGACAGGGCGCGCTGAAAAACTGTTTTTT. This gives the protein CASSSRTGRAEKLFF.

This clonotype has ten or more counts. This chain joins TRBV7-9 and TRBJ1-2, with 9 nucleotides matching TRBD1. After removal of 5 bases from V and 8 bases from J, the junction contained 9 bases not matched to a gene. CDR1 is SEHNR and CDR2 is FQNEAQ in the germline V gene (reference sequence). This CDR3 comprises 14 residues. DNA for the CDR3: TGTGCCAGCAGCCTACTGGGACAGGGCGAAGGCTACACCTTC. Translation gives CASSLLGQGEGYTF.

The chain carries TRBV6-5 and TRBJ2-7; unclear D gene. The V gene lost 5 bases and the J gene lost 3 bases, with 14 bases spanning the gap. The CDR3 has 14 residues. Germline CDR1 and CDR2: MNHEY and SVGAGI. CDR3 region: CASSPQIYSYEQYF. In DNA form, the CDR3 reads TGTGCCAGCAGTCCCCAAATTTACAGCTACGAGCAGTACTTC.

The chain joins TRBV29-1 to TRBJ2-6; TRBD1 is a possible D gene (6 bases). Germline CDR1 and CDR2: SQVTM and ANQGSEA. This CDR3 region has 17 residues. V was shortened by 2 bases and J by 4 bases, with 18 bases between the two germline ends. The CDR3 protein is CSVESGHRNTGANVLTF. The CDR3 DNA reads TGCAGCGTTGAATCGGGACACCGGAACACCGGGGCCAACGTCCTGACTTTC.

This clonotype was counted a few times. The chain combines TRBV2 with TRBJ1-2, with a possible D match to TRBD1 (6 bases). The CDR3 spans 12 residues. Deletions cut 6 bases from V and 4 bases from J, with 9 bases between. Per germline, CDR1 SNHLY and CDR2 FYNNEI. CDR3 protein: CASRQDSYGYTF. CDR3 DNA: TGTGCCAGCAGGCAGGACAGCTATGGCTACACCTTC.

The chain has TRBV20-1 and TRBJ1-2; no firm D call. The CDR3 runs 11 residues. V was shortened by 3 bases and J by 12 bases, with 14 bases between the two germline ends. The germline V gene encodes CDR1 DFQATT and CDR2 SNEGSKA (reference sequence). The CDR3 spells CSASEGSGNTF. In DNA form, the CDR3 reads TGCAGTGCTAGTGAAGGCTCTGGAAACACCTTC.

This chain uses TRBV2 with TRBJ1-2; D is ambiguous. Germline V gives CDR1 SNHLY, CDR2 FYNNEI. Between the trimmed V and J ends, which lost 6 bases and 10 bases, there was a span of 6 bases. CDR3 size: 9 residues. CDR3 nucleotide sequence: TGTGCCAGCAGGGTATCCTACACCTTC. Its protein is CASRVSYTF.

The V call is TRBV7-2, the J call TRBJ2-5, with D unresolved. V lost 2 bases to trimming and J lost 0 bases, with 19 bases between them. CDR1 and CDR2 from the germline V gene are SGHTA and FQGNSA. CDR3 size: 18 residues. The CDR3: CASSLSIGIKAYQETQYF. The CDR3 DNA is TGTGCCAGCAGCTTAAGTATAGGGATCAAGGCGTACCAAGAGACCCAGTACTTC.

This clonotype was counted ten times or more. The J gene is TRBJ1-1, the V gene TRBV27; D is unresolved. The CDR3 is 13 amino acids. Germline V gene sequence: CDR1 MNHEY, CDR2 SMNVEV (reference sequence). V lost 3 bases to trimming and J lost 6 bases, with 11 bases between them. CDR3 protein: CASSLYSSAEAFF. In nucleotides, the CDR3 is TGTGCCAGCAGTTTGTACAGTTCCGCTGAAGCTTTCTTT.

V usage is TRBV7-2 and J usage is TRBJ1-2; tentative D call: TRBD1 (5 bases). The V and J ends lost 6 bases and 11 bases respectively, with 19 bases between them. There are 13 residues in the CDR3. Germline V gene sequence: CDR1 SGHTA, CDR2 FQGNSA. The CDR3 loop is CASSPTGALGYTF. CDR3 DNA sequence: TGTGCCAGCAGTCCCACTGGGGCCCTGGGGTACACCTTC.

This sequence joins TRBV7-9 and TRBJ1-5; D is possibly TRBD1 (5 bases). The CDR3 contains 14 residues. V was shortened by 6 bases and J by 5 bases, with 14 bases between the two germline ends. Germline V gene lookup returns CDR1 SEHNR and CDR2 FQNEAQ (reference sequence). The CDR3 nucleotides read TGTGCCAGCAGAAGGGGCGGGGCGCATCAGCCCCAGCATTTT. Protein product: CASRRGGAHQPQHF.

The chain is built from TRBV11-1 and TRBJ2-5; 8 nucleotides line up with TRBD1. The length of the CDR3 is 15 residues. The germline V gene has CDR1 SGHAT and CDR2 FQDESV (reference sequence). V lost 4 bases and J lost 5; bases outside the gene matches: 9. CDR3 DNA sequence: TGTGCCAGCAGCTCCGATGGACAGGGTTGGGAGACCCAGTACTTC. Its protein product is CASSSDGQGWETQYF.

V usage is TRBV7-9 and J usage is TRBJ2-7; 7 nucleotides align to TRBD1. Germline CDR1 SEHNR, CDR2 FQNEAQ (reference sequence). There are 16 residues in the CDR3. Trimming cost V 1 base and J 5 bases; bases outside gene matches: 11. This chain's CDR3 is CASSLGRRQGMDEQYF. CDR3 DNA sequence: TGTGCCAGCAGCTTAGGGCGACGACAGGGAATGGACGAGCAGTACTTC.

V gene TRBV10-1 combines with J gene TRBJ2-5; 8 positions match TRBD2. The germline V gene has CDR1 WNHNN and CDR2 SYGVQD (reference sequence). This CDR3 region has 13 residues. V trimming: 11 bases; J trimming: 4 bases; junction bases outside the gene matches: 9. The CDR3 spells CASSGLGGETQYF. The CDR3 DNA reads TGCGCCTCTAGCGGGCTCGGGGGAGAGACCCAGTACTTC.

The chain recombines TRBV28 with TRBJ1-1; D not resolved. This CDR3 contains 12 residues. V lost 11 bases and J 0 bases, leaving 10 bases between the germline ends. Germline CDR1 MDHEN, CDR2 SYDVKM. The CDR3 DNA is TGTGCCGTCCAATTTATGAACACTGAAGCTTTCTTT. Translation: CAVQFMNTEAFF.

Concerning this clonotype itself: One end of the junction fails to match germline, which may point to a read error. This chain connects TRBV6-2 or TRBV6-3 to TRBJ1-5; TRBD1 might be the D (6 bases). The CDR3 is 14 amino acids. The germline gives CDR1 MNHEY, CDR2 SVGEGT. This CDR3 reads CASSYPGGNQPEHF. The DNA for the CDR3 is TGTGCCAGCAGTTACCCGGGGGGCAATCAGCCCGAGCATTTT.

This clonotype occurred many times. This chain uses TRBV5-1 with TRBJ2-5, with no clear D. The CDR3 length is 14 residues. Trimming left V 2 bases short and J 1 base short, with 9 bases between. Germline V gene lookup returns CDR1 SGHRS and CDR2 YFSETQ. In nucleotides, the CDR3 is TGCGCCAGCAGCTTCACAGATCGCCAAGAGACCCAGTACTTC. This codes for CASSFTDRQETQYF. Based on the CDR3 plus reference TRBV5-1 and TRBJ2-5, the full variable domain is KAGVTQTPRYLIKTRGQQVTLSCSPISGHRSVSWYQQTPGQGLQFLFEYFSETQRNKGNFPGRFSGRQFSNSRSEMNVSTLELGDSALYLCASSFTDRQETQYFGPGTRLLVL.

The chain joins TRBV12-3 or TRBV12-4 to TRBJ2-7; 8 bases match TRBD2. Losses at the gene ends were 5 bases for V and 1 base for J; bases not matched to a gene: 10. The CDR3 totals 16 residues. The CDR3 loop reads CASSIHGGRNSYEQYF. The CDR3 DNA reads as TGTGCCAGCAGTATCCATGGCGGGAGGAATTCCTACGAGCAGTACTTC.

The sample holds many counts of this clonotype. The genes are TRBV10-1 and TRBJ2-5; no clear D gene. The CDR3 runs to 13 residues. Germline V gives CDR1 WNHNN, CDR2 SYGVQD (reference sequence). Trimming took 5 bases from V and 5 from J, leaving 12 bases between them. CDR3 in amino acids: CASSTGLRETQYF. The CDR3 nucleotides are TGCGCCAGCAGTACCGGGCTTCGCGAGACCCAGTACTTC.

The gene calls are TRBV19 and TRBJ2-2; possibly TRBD2 for D (5 bases). Germline loops: CDR1 LNHDA, CDR2 SQIVND (reference sequence). CDR3 size: 14 residues. Deletions cut 7 bases from V and 5 bases from J, with 14 bases between. The DNA for the CDR3 is TGTGCCAGTAAAAAGGGATCGGGAACCGGGGAGCTGTTTTTT. Translating gives CASKKGSGTGELFF. Combining the CDR3 with reference TRBV19 and TRBJ2-2 gives the whole variable domain DGGITQSPKYLFRKEGQNVTLSCEQNLNHDAMYWYRQDPGQGLRLIYYSQIVNDFQKGDIAEGYSVSREKKESFPLTVTSAQKNPTAFYLCASKKGSGTGELFFGEGSRLTVL.

The table lists this clonotype with many counts. This chain's CDR3 is CAGDSGGAQETQYF. DNA of the CDR3: TGTGCCGGGGACAGCGGGGGAGCTCAAGAGACCCAGTACTTC. The genes are TRBV2 and TRBJ2-5; the D gene is possibly TRBD2 (8 bases). V lost 11 bases and J 2 bases, leaving 18 bases between the germline ends. There are 14 residues in the CDR3. Germline CDR1 is SNHLY and CDR2 is FYNNEI.

As concerns this clonotype: Possible read error: a much larger clone is one base away. The chain is built from TRBV5-1 and TRBJ2-2; no clear D. Germline CDR1 SGHRS, CDR2 YFSETQ. The CDR3 runs 15 residues. The CDR3 nucleotides read TGCGCCGGCAGCTTGTACAGCACGAACACCGGGGAGCTGTTTTTT. It is translated as CAGSLYSTNTGELFF.

Here the CDR3 reads CASSLTGTNSPLHF. CDR3 nucleotide sequence: TGTGCCAGCAGCCTGACAGGGACTAATTCACCCCTCCACTTT. The chain is built from TRBV7-3 and TRBJ1-6, with 7 bases aligning to TRBD1. This CDR3 has 14 residues. From germline, CDR1 is SGHTA and CDR2 FQGTGA. With 5 bases clipped from V and 6 bases from J, the junction kept 4 bases outside the gene matches.

The rearrangement uses TRBV9 and TRBJ2-7; 9 nucleotides match TRBD2. Germline assignment: CDR1 SGDLS and CDR2 YYNGEE. CDR3 length equals 15 residues. The V segment lost 0 bases and the J segment 3 bases; nucleotides outside the gene matches: 4. CDR3 region: CASSVGGTSYYEQYF. In DNA, the CDR3 is TGTGCCAGCAGCGTAGGCGGGACTAGCTACTACGAGCAGTACTTC.

This clonotype was counted at least ten times. CDR3 sequence reads: CASSLSLVRGRSGVNQPQHF. CDR3 sequence (DNA): TGTGCCAGCAGCTTATCCTTGGTTCGAGGTCGTTCGGGGGTCAATCAGCCCCAGCATTTT. The rearrangement links TRBV7-8 to TRBJ1-5; possibly TRBD1 for D (5 bases). This CDR3 is built from 20 residues. The germline V gene encodes CDR1 SGHVS and CDR2 FQNEAQ. V lost 2 bases and J lost 3, with 26 bases in between.

In this sample, this clonotype turned up many times. The chain combines TRBV5-1 with TRBJ1-1, with 8 positions matching TRBD1. V was clipped by 3 bases and J by 5 bases; unmatched bases: 6. CDR3 length: 14 residues. The germline gives CDR1 SGHRS, CDR2 YFSETQ. Written as DNA, the CDR3 is TGCGCCAGCAGCTCACAGGGGGTCGGAACTGAAGCTTTCTTT. Protein product: CASSSQGVGTEAFF. Full variable domain (missing parts from reference TRBV5-1 and TRBJ1-1): KAGVTQTPRYLIKTRGQQVTLSCSPISGHRSVSWYQQTPGQGLQFLFEYFSETQRNKGNFPGRFSGRQFSNSRSEMNVSTLELGDSALYLCASSSQGVGTEAFFGQGTRLTVV.

Many counts were recorded for this clonotype. This chain connects TRBV20-1 to TRBJ1-5; 9 nucleotides agree with TRBD1. CDR1 and CDR2 (germline): DFQATT, SNEGSKA (reference sequence). The CDR3 has 13 amino acids. J lost 4 bases, V lost 4 bases, and 2 bases had no gene match. CDR3 amino acids: CSAIGQGNQPQHF. The CDR3 DNA reads TGCAGTGCTATAGGACAGGGGAATCAGCCCCAGCATTTT.